This paragraph covers one TCR beta chain sequence. This specimen comes from a study of blood T cell repertoires in COVID-19. About the study: Sites in the United States, Italy and Spain provided acute and convalescent COVID-19 samples.

For recovered donors of Cohort 3, there were two negative PCRs, clearance, or symptom resolution. Germline V gives CDR1 SGHTA, CDR2 FQGTGA. V lost 5 bases and J lost 1; bases outside the gene matches: 3. The CDR3 is 15 amino acids. The assay was immunoSEQ multiplex PCR, and TCRdb's table has in-frame clones only and misses some. The data contain a few hundred thousand clones, about 90% of them singletons. The chain combines TRBV7-3 with TRBJ2-2; TRBD1 matches at 8 bases. The receptor's source is a woman in her twenties or thirties who had recovered from COVID-19. The sequenced material came from PBMCs or T cells enriched from blood (not recorded which). CDR3 sequence: CASSPGQVNTGELFF. CDR3 bases: TGTGCCAGCAGCCCGGGACAGGTGAACACCGGGGAGCTGTTTTTT.